This T cell receptor (beta chain) came from a study of shared clonotypes between healthy human individuals (dated by TCRdb to 2019 to 2021). Regarding the research as a whole: The cohort comprised a couple of women and three men aged 18 to 49 years. Blood TCR repertoires of a handful of healthy adults were deeply sequenced to estimate repertoire size and the extent of clonotype sharing between individuals. Per donor, leukapheresis produced somewhere between about 0.9 and 9.5 billion PBMCs. For each donor, CD4 naive and CD4 memory were each given three plates, CD8 naive was given two plates, and CD8 memory was given one plate. To increase sequencing depth and limit assay-specific biases, TCR repertoire library preparation and sequencing were carried out by different laboratories using diverse techniques. Paper-wide results and their limitations: Rarefaction of sorted-subset datasets indicated incomplete sequencing despite the large sequencing depth. Pairwise subsampling indicated that sequencing depth was expected to affect the degree of clonotype sharing among donors. Because the study included a small number of donors, the genetic and exposure-history diversity represented was limited. When a few donors were compared, the shared fraction of clonotypes was about 5.5% for naive CD4, approximately 3.3% for naive CD8, more than 2% for memory CD4, and 0.35% to 0.4% for memory CD8. Estimated clonotype richness was generally larger for naive than for memory subsets. Sampling was restricted to blood, and TCR repertoires in tissues likely differ from the TCR repertoires found in blood. Compared with non-shared clonotypes, the clonotypes found in all four sorted-subset donors had higher generation probabilities.

Using the deep immunoSEQ assay, multiplex PCR amplified TCR CDR3 regions from genomic DNA. Genomic DNA extracted from each cell subset was distributed evenly over all wells of several immunoSEQ 96-well plates, and each plate served as one replicate. Each replicate PCR for sorted subsets received about 210 ng genomic DNA, equal to around 32,000 T cell genomes. Purified libraries were quantified with a Qubit 3.0 fluorometer, sized on a Bioanalyzer 2100, and re-quantified with the KAPA Library Quantification kit. Every immunoSEQ 96-well plate was sequenced on a dedicated single-read 150-cycle Illumina NextSeq 550 flow cell. As for the original processing: Because the immunoSEQ output included only junctional sequences and no quality scores, the filtering could not be the same as the filtering used for full-length reads. To assign V/J genes and CDR3, sequences were annotated using PyIR, a Python wrapper for IgBLAST v1.9, with IMGT germline references. Reads were filtered out if the reads had weak V/J assignments (E-value above 1e-6), no CDR3, stop codons, out-of-frame junctions, or ambiguous translated residues. A V3J clonotype was defined by an identical inferred V gene, J gene, and CDR3 amino acid sequence. To compute the percentage overlap between repertoires, the number of shared unique clonotypes was divided by the size of the smaller repertoire. Three approaches were used to assess repertoire richness: RTK rarefaction, the Chao1 estimator, and Recon v2.1 estimates of unobserved clonotypes. Generation probabilities were computed with OLGA for all TCRbeta clonotypes obtained by the gDNA method from several donors. Here the immuneACCESS table is served through TCRdb, limited to in-frame sequences with V and J called. Missing clones are a known gap in these copies; in checked studies unresolved V genes cover under half, and the rest lacks a known reason. V and J calls plus clone size are reproduced from that table; the DNA served to infer D and trimming. For this sample the table gives around 2.1 million clones, of which roughly 91% were detected only once. The ten largest clones take up over 1.5% of the sample.

The CDR1 and CDR2 encoded by the germline V gene (reference sequence) are SEHNR and FQNEAQ. The V end gives up 5 bases and the J end 3 bases, leaving 3 bases in the junction not matched to a gene. From the cysteine through the phenylalanine, the CDR3 covers 15 amino acids. Kept here is only the CDR3 DNA, which spans 45 bases and is read in frame from base 1. For the CD8 naive samples, CD45RO-negative cells were positively selected for CCR7, yielding a CD45RA+CCR7+ population from which TemRA cells were excluded. Donors were healthy HIV-negative adults with no recently reported acute infections or vaccinations. Only Caucasian adults living in Nashville, Tennessee, USA were represented among the donors. Blood was obtained by leukapheresis, after which PBMCs were separated by Ficoll-Histopaque density gradient centrifugation and cryopreserved in liquid nitrogen vapor phase. Analytical flow cytometry was used to check the purity and quantity of every magnetically sorted T cell population. Each sorted fraction had its genomic DNA isolated and then quantified by UV absorbance on a Nanodrop 2000c.

With regard to this clone: Its binding antigen is unknown. It has no much larger one-base neighbor in the sample; base qualities were not kept. The identical CDR3 is also encoded by other nucleotide sequences in the sample.

The sequenced sample consisted of naive CD8+ T cells from PBMCs. Taken with the paper, the label for cell subset or site translates to: CD45RA+CCR7+. The clonotype originates from a man aged 18 to 30 in good health. Some clones in this sample may be carry-over from other donors' samples. The rearrangement joined TRBV7-9 to TRBJ2-7, with 14 bases aligning to TRBD2. The DNA sequence is as follows: TGTGCCAGCAGCCCAGGGACTAGCGGGGGCTACGAGCAGTACTTC. This codes for CASSPGTSGGYEQYF.